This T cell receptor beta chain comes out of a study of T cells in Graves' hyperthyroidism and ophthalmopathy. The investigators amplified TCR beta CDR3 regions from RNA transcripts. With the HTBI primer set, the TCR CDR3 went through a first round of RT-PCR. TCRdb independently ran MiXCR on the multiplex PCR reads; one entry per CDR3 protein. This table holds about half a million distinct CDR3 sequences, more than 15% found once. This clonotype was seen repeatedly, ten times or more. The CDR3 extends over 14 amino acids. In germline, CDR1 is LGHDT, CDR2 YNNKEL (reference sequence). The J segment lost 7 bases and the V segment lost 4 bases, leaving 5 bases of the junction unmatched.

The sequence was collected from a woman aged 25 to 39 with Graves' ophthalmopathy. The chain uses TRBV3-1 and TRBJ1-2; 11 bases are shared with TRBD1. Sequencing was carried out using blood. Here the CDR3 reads CASSLGQGAFGYTF. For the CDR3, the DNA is TGTGCCAGCAGCCTTGGACAGGGGGCTTTTGGCTACACCTTC.